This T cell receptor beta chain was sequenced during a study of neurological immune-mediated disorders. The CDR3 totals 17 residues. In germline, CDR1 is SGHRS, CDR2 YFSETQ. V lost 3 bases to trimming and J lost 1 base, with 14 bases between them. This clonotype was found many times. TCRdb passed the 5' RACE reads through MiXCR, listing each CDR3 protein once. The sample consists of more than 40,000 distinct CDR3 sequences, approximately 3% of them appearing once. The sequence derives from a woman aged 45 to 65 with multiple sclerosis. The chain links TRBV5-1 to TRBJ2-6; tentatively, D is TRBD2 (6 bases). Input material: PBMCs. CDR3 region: CASSYELLASGANVLTF. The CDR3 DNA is TGCGCCAGCAGCTACGAACTTCTAGCGTCTGGGGCCAACGTCCTGACTTTC.